This T cell receptor (gamma chain) was captured in a study of Vδ1+ human thymocytes. A note on this clone: Its antigen is not identified. Different DNA sequences within this sample yield the same CDR3.

RNA was extracted from the cells and then reverse transcribed. Multiplex PCR used pooled V-gene forward primers and a constant-region reverse primer to amplify CDR3s. TCRdb processed the multiplex PCR reads again with the CATT caller. The sample has tens of thousands of gamma-chain clones; just over 20% are singletons. Findings and limits, study-wide: Thymic delta-chain repertoires held roughly 20% Vdelta2 sequences and few Vdelta3, despite high sort purity. Highly polyclonal TRG and TRD repertoires with Gaussian CDR3 length distributions appeared in thymus.

This CDR3 contains 15 residues. J was trimmed by 2 bases and V by 0 bases; bases with no gene match: 7. Germline V CDR1 and CDR2: EGSTGY, YDSYTSSV. This sequence originates from a girl younger than two who had congenital heart surgery. The specimen sequenced was Vdelta1+ gamma-delta thymocytes from the thymus. As to subset: FACS-sorted CD3+ TCRalphabeta- TCRVdelta1+ TCRVdelta2- thymocytes. The gene calls are TRGV4 and TRGJ1 or TRGJ2. The chain's CDR3 is CATWDGPYDYYKKLF. CDR3 coding DNA: TGTGCCACCTGGGATGGGCCGTACGATTATTATAAGAAACTCTTT.